These 28 T cell receptor beta chains were all obtained from the same sample, sequenced in a study of cytomegalovirus exposure and HLA in healthy donors (TCRdb year 2017). The protocol used for the library was the immunoSEQ multiplex PCR assay. A mixture of 60 forward primers for TCR Vbeta segments and 13 reverse primers for TCR Jbeta segments was used in the multiplex PCR. TCRdb obtained this table from immuneACCESS and retained in-frame rearrangements with V and J assigned. These tables miss some clones; where compared with another copy, unresolved V genes account for less than half of the shortfall, and the remainder is unexplained. This sample has under 200,000 clones in its table, and over 65% of those were observed once. The ten biggest clones cover roughly 2.7% of the sample. The sample consisted of PBMCs. The origin of the receptors is a woman in her 40s in good health and CMV-seropositive.

The DNA for the CDR3 is TGTGCCAGCAGTTATCAGGGGATAGCTTTCTTT. As protein: CASSYQGIAFF. The chain has TRBV6-6 and TRBJ1-1; a possible D gene is TRBD1 (6 bases). CDR1 is MNHNY and CDR2 is SVGAGI in the germline V gene (reference sequence). The CDR3 totals 11 residues. Between the trimmed V and J ends, which lost 3 bases and 10 bases, there was a span of 9 bases.

In its sample, this clone ranks as medium-sized. The V gene is TRBV28, the J gene TRBJ1-4, with 7 bases that match TRBD1. Per the germline V gene, CDR1 is MDHEN and CDR2 is SYDVKM. The CDR3 is made up of 16 amino acids. J was trimmed by 8 bases and V by 2 bases; bases with no gene match: 11. Here the CDR3 reads CASSLQTTGFREKLFF. Written as DNA, the CDR3 is TGTGCCAGCAGTTTACAGACGACAGGGTTTCGAGAAAAACTGTTTTTT.

This clone was observed once. The chain uses TRBV15 and TRBJ2-3; a weak D match, TRBD1 (5 bases). The germline gives CDR1 LNHNV, CDR2 YYDKDF (reference sequence). Deletions cut 1 base from V and 1 base from J, with 9 bases between. The CDR3 sequence is 15 residues long. The CDR3 nucleotides read TGTGCCACCAGCAGAGCGACAGAGCGCACAGATACGCAGTATTTT. Translating gives CATSRATERTDTQYF.

This clone was seen just once. The rearrangement links TRBV14 to TRBJ2-7, with 7 bases fitting TRBD1. V lost 1 base, J lost 3 bases, and 3 bases stayed unmatched. This CDR3 region has 14 residues. Germline V gene data show CDR1 as SGHDN and CDR2 as FVKESK. The CDR3 nucleotides are TGTGCCAGCAGCCAAGGACAGGGTTTCTACGAGCAGTACTTC. Translated: CASSQGQGFYEQYF.

The chain employs TRBV27 and TRBJ2-3; 8 nucleotides match TRBD2. J was trimmed by 5 bases and V by 4 bases; bases with no gene match: 14. The CDR3 loop spans 17 amino acids. CDR1 and CDR2 (germline): MNHEY, SMNVEV (reference sequence). The CDR3 protein is CASSSAGAAGAGDTQYF. CDR3 nucleotide sequence: TGTGCCAGCAGTTCCGCGGGGGCAGCGGGAGCGGGAGATACGCAGTATTTT.

The rearrangement joins TRBV27 to TRBJ2-1; TRBD2 matches at 11 bases. Trimming took 6 bases from V and 7 from J; bases not matched to a gene: 2. CDR1 and CDR2 from the germline V gene are MNHEY and SMNVEV (reference sequence). CDR3 length: 13 residues. The CDR3 nucleotides read TGTGCCAGCAGGACTAGCGGGAATAATGAGCAGTTCTTC. Translated: CASRTSGNNEQFF.

This chain connects TRBV14 to TRBJ2-7; D remains unclear. The CDR3 has 15 amino acids. Germline V CDR1 and CDR2: SGHDN, FVKESK. Trimming took off 1 base at V and 0 bases at J, with 10 bases between the two ends. In nucleotides, the CDR3 is TGTGCCAGCAGCCAAGTCGGTCCGAGCTCCTACGAGCAGTACTTC. It yields the protein CASSQVGPSSYEQYF.

V is TRBV6-1 and J is TRBJ2-3; 9 positions agree with TRBD2. The CDR3 consists of 13 residues. Germline CDR1 and CDR2: MNHNS and SASEGT. Trimming at V came to 11 bases and at J to 1 base, leaving 4 bases not matched to a gene. CDR3 loop: CAGERGGTDTQYF. The CDR3 DNA reads TGTGCCGGAGAGCGGGGGGGCACAGATACGCAGTATTTT.

The rearrangement uses TRBV23-1 and TRBJ2-7, with 10 bases fitting TRBD2. Being an ORF, TRBV23-1 has a function that is uncertain. This CDR3 has 16 residues. Trimming took 0 bases from V and 2 from J; bases not matched to a gene: 4. The CDR3 reads CASSQSIAGGTYEQYF. CDR3 nucleotide sequence: TGCGCCAGCAGTCAATCTATAGCGGGAGGAACCTACGAGCAGTACTTC.

CDR3 region: CASSEQRGFNEQFF. The CDR3, as DNA: TGTGCCAGCAGTGAACAGCGGGGATTCAATGAGCAGTTCTTC. The gene calls are TRBV6-1 and TRBJ2-1, with 7 bases identical to TRBD2. The J segment lost 6 bases and the V segment lost 2 bases, leaving 4 bases of the junction unmatched. CDR1 and CDR2 from the germline V gene are MNHNS and SASEGT. This CDR3 contains 14 residues.

This clone occurred once. The chain carries TRBV28 and TRBJ1-4; 7 bases agree with TRBD1. CDR3 size: 13 residues. Germline lookup yields CDR1 MDHEN and CDR2 SYDVKM. Germline trimming cut 11 bases from V and 6 bases from J; bases unmatched to any gene: 9. CDR3 loop: CAAYRGGDEKLFF. The DNA of the CDR3 is TGTGCCGCATACAGGGGAGGAGATGAAAAACTGTTTTTT.

The V and J genes are TRBV5-1 and TRBJ2-3, with TRBD1 identical over 9 bases. The CDR3 loop spans 15 amino acids. Germline CDR1 reads SGHRS; CDR2 reads YFSETQ. With V trimmed by 0 bases and J by 3 bases, 2 bases remained unmatched. CDR3 nucleotides: TGCGCCAGCAGCTTGGTTGGACAGGGGACAGATACGCAGTATTTT. This translates into CASSLVGQGTDTQYF.

The V gene is TRBV7-6, the J gene TRBJ2-5, with 14 bases aligning to TRBD2. V dropped 4 bases and J dropped 4; count of bases not matched to a gene: 8. The germline gives CDR1 SGHVS, CDR2 FNYEAQ. CDR3 length: 17 amino acids. The chain's CDR3 is CASSSPGLAGVGETQYF. The DNA for the CDR3 is TGTGCCAGCAGCTCACCGGGACTAGCGGGAGTCGGAGAGACCCAGTACTTC.

The J gene is TRBJ1-3, the V gene TRBV12-5, with 8 bases matching TRBD1. V dropped 5 bases and J dropped 0; count of bases not matched to a gene: 9. Germline CDR1 and CDR2: LGHNT and FRNRAP. The CDR3 length is 17 residues. The CDR3 here is CASGGASGQGSGNTIYF. DNA for the CDR3: TGTGCTAGTGGTGGAGCTTCCGGACAGGGCTCTGGAAACACCATATATTTT.

The genes are TRBV9 and TRBJ2-5; 9 bases are shared with TRBD2. CDR3 size: 15 residues. From germline, CDR1 is SGDLS and CDR2 YYNGEE. The trim removed 0 bases at V and 5 bases at J, leaving 5 bases unmatched. The CDR3 sequence is CASSVDAGGGETQYF. CDR3 bases: TGTGCCAGCAGCGTAGACGCGGGAGGGGGGGAGACCCAGTACTTC.

The chain combines TRBV12-5 with TRBJ1-2; D not certain. The germline V gene encodes CDR1 LGHNT and CDR2 FRNRAP. Between the trimmed V and J ends, which lost 2 bases and 3 bases, there was a span of 28 bases. The CDR3 loop spans 20 amino acids. In DNA form, the CDR3 reads TGTGCTAGTGGTTTGTTTGGTCCTACCCCAGCGCGGGCCCTGGACTATGGCTACACCTTC. As protein: CASGLFGPTPARALDYGYTF.

The chain is built from TRBV28 and TRBJ2-5; 10 bases are a match to TRBD1. CDR1 and CDR2 (germline): MDHEN, SYDVKM. The CDR3 spans 17 residues. J lost 5 bases, V lost 2 bases, and 11 bases had no gene match. The CDR3 region is CASSLGFRTGGGETQYF. In nucleotides, the CDR3 is TGTGCCAGCAGTTTAGGTTTTAGGACAGGGGGAGGTGAGACCCAGTACTTC.

The V and J genes are TRBV19 and TRBJ1-2, with D unresolved. CDR3 length: 12 residues. V lost 5 bases and J 6 bases, leaving 10 bases between the germline ends. CDR1 and CDR2 from the germline V gene are LNHDA and SQIVND (reference sequence). CDR3 coding DNA: TGTGCCAGTAGTTCGTCTTTCGATGGCTACACCTTC. It encodes CASSSSFDGYTF.

CDR3 sequence: CASSVKWTSGRAEQYF. The CDR3 DNA follows: TGTGCCAGCAGCGTAAAGTGGACTAGCGGGAGAGCCGAGCAGTACTTC. The chain joins TRBV9 to TRBJ2-7; 13 bases align to TRBD2. J was trimmed by 6 bases and V by 1 base; bases with no gene match: 7. The CDR3 has 16 amino acids. Per the germline V gene, CDR1 is SGDLS and CDR2 is YYNGEE.

This clone was found once. The chain uses TRBV7-9 and TRBJ1-1; the match to TRBD1 covers 7 bases. CDR3 length equals 16 residues. J gave up 0 bases and V 5 bases, and 9 bases lay outside the gene matches. In germline, CDR1 is SEHNR, CDR2 FQNEAQ (reference sequence). The CDR3 here is CASSRETGAVNTEAFF. The CDR3 DNA reads as TGTGCCAGCAGCAGAGAAACAGGGGCCGTGAACACTGAAGCTTTCTTT.

The J gene is TRBJ2-1, the V gene TRBV27, with TRBD2 matching 11 bases. This CDR3 comprises 15 residues. The ends lost 6 bases at V and 5 bases at J; junction bases unmatched: 6. The germline CDR1 and CDR2 sequences are MNHEY and SMNVEV (reference sequence). CDR3: CASRTIAGGHNEQFF. DNA for the CDR3: TGTGCCAGCAGAACTATAGCGGGAGGGCACAATGAGCAGTTCTTC.

This rearrangement joins TRBV6-4 to TRBJ1-1; D is uncertain. Germline V CDR1 and CDR2: MRHNA, SNTAGT. Trimming stripped 2 bases from V and 1 base from J, with 17 bases between. The CDR3 sequence is 17 residues long. The CDR3 region is CASSDPPGREANTEAFF. CDR3 DNA: TGTGCCAGCAGTGACCCCCCTGGGAGGGAAGCGAACACTGAAGCTTTCTTT.

V usage is TRBV5-1 and J usage is TRBJ2-3; D perhaps matches TRBD1 (5 bases). Germline V lookup: CDR1 SGHRS, CDR2 YFSETQ. The CDR3 is made up of 15 amino acids. The V and J ends lost 0 bases and 0 bases respectively, with 8 bases between them. CDR3 bases: TGCGCCAGCAGCTTGGGACAGATGAGCACAGATACGCAGTATTTT. Translation: CASSLGQMSTDTQYF.

The gene calls are TRBV5-4 and TRBJ2-1; 8 nucleotides align to TRBD1. V shed 5 bases and J 2 bases; nucleotides not matched to a gene: 6. The CDR3 spans 15 residues. Germline CDR1 SGHNT, CDR2 YYREEE (reference sequence). The CDR3 loop reads CASSSDREPYNEQFF. CDR3 nucleotides: TGTGCCAGCAGTTCGGACAGGGAACCCTACAATGAGCAGTTCTTC.

The V and J genes are TRBV5-1 and TRBJ2-7; no clear D. Trimming left V 0 bases short and J 2 bases short, with 12 bases between. CDR1 is SGHRS and CDR2 is YFSETQ in the germline V gene. The CDR3 has 15 residues. The CDR3 sequence: CASSLGSGVPYEQYF. CDR3 DNA: TGCGCCAGCAGCTTGGGATCAGGTGTTCCCTACGAGCAGTACTTC.

This CDR3 reads CASSVTNTGELFF. In DNA, the CDR3 is TGTGCCAGCAGCGTGACAAACACCGGGGAGCTGTTTTTT. The chain carries TRBV7-2 and TRBJ2-2, with D unclear. V was clipped by 5 bases and J by 2 bases, with 6 bases between them. This CDR3 is 13 amino acids long. Germline values: CDR1 SGHTA, CDR2 FQGNSA.

The V call is TRBV9, the J call TRBJ1-2; 9 bases are shared with TRBD1. The CDR3 is made up of 15 amino acids. With 3 bases clipped from V and 8 bases from J, the junction kept 11 bases outside the gene matches. Looked up from germline, CDR1 is SGDLS and CDR2 is YYNGEE. The CDR3 DNA reads TGTGCCAGCAGCGGGGGGACCGGGACAGGGCTAGGCTACACCTTC. It is translated as CASSGGTGTGLGYTF. Full variable domain (rest looked up from reference TRBV9 and TRBJ1-2): DSGVTQTPKHLITATGQRVTLRCSPRSGDLSVYWYQQSLDQGLQFLIQYYNGEERAKGNILERFSAQQFPDLHSELNLSSLELGDSALYFCASSGGTGTGLGYTFGSGTRLTVV.

The CDR3 reads CASSYSSFTGELFF. DNA of the CDR3: TGTGCCAGCAGTTACTCTTCTTTCACCGGGGAGCTGTTTTTT. The V and J genes are TRBV6-5 and TRBJ2-2; D gene uncertain. Germline loops: CDR1 MNHEY, CDR2 SVGAGI. V was clipped by 0 bases and J by 4 bases, with 6 bases between them. CDR3 length: 14 amino acids.